Shown below are 26 T cell receptor beta chains from a single sample sequenced in a study of blood T cell repertoires in COVID-19. Only in-frame clones appear in the TCRdb table, and some are missing; sequencing was by immunoSEQ multiplex PCR. The data show 4,500 to 5,000 clones, over 75% seen once. Sequenced material: peripheral blood. These TCRs come from a man between 70 and 80 years old with active COVID-19.

The chain is built from TRBV7-3 and TRBJ1-6, with TRBD1 matching 10 bases. Losses at the gene ends were 3 bases for V and 8 bases for J; bases not matched to a gene: 7. The CDR3 loop spans 16 amino acids. CDR1 is SGHTA and CDR2 is FQGTGA in the germline V gene. DNA of the CDR3: TGTGCCAGCAGCTTCGGGACAGGGGTTGGGGATTCACCCCTCCACTTT. Amino acid sequence: CASSFGTGVGDSPLHF. The complete variable domain, with remaining parts taken from reference TRBV7-3 and TRBJ1-6, reads GAGVSQTPSNKVTEKGKYVELRCDPISGHTALYWYRQSLGQGPEFLIYFQGTGAADDSGLPNDRFFAVRPEGSVSTLKIQRTERGDSAVYLCASSFGTGVGDSPLHFGNGTRLTVT.

V is TRBV6-2 or TRBV6-3 and J is TRBJ2-7, with D possibly being TRBD1 (6 bases). Germline loops: CDR1 MNHEY, CDR2 SVGEGT. The CDR3 consists of 16 residues. The V end lost 0 bases, the J end lost 5 bases, and 17 bases lay between the germline ends. The CDR3 DNA reads TGTGCCAGCAGTTACTCGAAGGGACAAGGGTCGGACGAGCAGTACTTC. It translates to CASSYSKGQGSDEQYF.

This chain links TRBV7-2 with TRBJ2-2, with 7 bases aligning to TRBD2. The CDR3 runs to 14 residues. V was clipped by 5 bases and J by 6 bases; unmatched bases: 6. Germline V lookup: CDR1 SGHTA, CDR2 FQGNSA. CDR3 in amino acids: CASSTGLDPGELFF. The DNA of the CDR3 is TGTGCCAGCAGCACCGGACTAGACCCCGGGGAGCTGTTTTTT.

The CDR3 region is CASSQNVGDRDSLGEKLFF. In nucleotides, the CDR3 is TGTGCCAGCAGCCAGAATGTTGGGGACAGGGACTCGTTAGGGGAAAAACTGTTTTTT. The rearrangement uses TRBV3-1 (or the pseudogene TRBV3-2) and TRBJ1-4, with 9 bases aligning to TRBD1. Trimming cost V 3 bases and J 8 bases; bases outside gene matches: 19. The CDR3 covers 19 residues. CDR1 is LGHDT, CDR2 YNNKEL, per germline (reference sequence).

The rearrangement joins TRBV3-1 (or the pseudogene TRBV3-2) to TRBJ2-2; TRBD2 agrees at 9 bases. Losses at the gene ends were 2 bases for V and 5 bases for J; bases not matched to a gene: 6. Germline V gene data show CDR1 as LGHDT and CDR2 as YNNKEL (reference sequence). This CDR3 is built from 16 residues. The CDR3 spells CASSQWLAGRTGELFF. Written as DNA, the CDR3 is TGTGCCAGCAGCCAATGGCTAGCGGGGCGGACCGGGGAGCTGTTTTTT.

V usage is TRBV6-1 and J usage is TRBJ2-5; TRBD1 might be the D (6 bases). CDR3 length: 16 amino acids. Trimming left V 1 base short and J 2 bases short, with 14 bases between. Per the germline V gene, CDR1 is MNHNS and CDR2 is SASEGT. CDR3 nucleotides: TGTGCCAGCAGTGAAGGTCGCAGGGGTAATCAAGAGACCCAGTACTTC. This encodes CASSEGRRGNQETQYF.

Only a few counts were recorded for this clone. The V gene is TRBV12-3 or TRBV12-4, the J gene TRBJ2-7; D may be TRBD2 (5 bases). The V and J ends lost 11 bases and 0 bases respectively, with 11 bases between them. The CDR3 totals 12 residues. CDR3: CASQRGSYEQYF. CDR3 nucleotide sequence: TGTGCCTCCCAACGGGGCTCCTACGAGCAGTACTTC.

This chain connects TRBV7-9 to TRBJ2-3; 7 bases are a match to TRBD1. From germline, CDR1 is SEHNR and CDR2 FQNEAQ (reference sequence). The CDR3 extends over 15 amino acids. Germline trimming cut 5 bases from V and 2 bases from J; bases unmatched to any gene: 7. CDR3: CASSRMGTATDTQYF. The CDR3 nucleotides read TGTGCCAGCAGCCGGATGGGGACAGCCACAGATACGCAGTATTTT.

This clone was seen a single time. The chain has TRBV2 and TRBJ2-7; possible D gene TRBD1, 6 bases. Trimming pared 5 bases from V and 4 bases from J, leaving 12 bases between. This CDR3 is built from 13 residues. The germline CDR1 and CDR2 sequences are SNHLY and FYNNEI. The DNA for the CDR3 is TGTGCCAGCAGTCGGGACATAAGGTACGAGCAGTACTTC. Translation: CASSRDIRYEQYF.

This clone has more than one count but fewer than ten. V and J are TRBV24-1 and TRBJ1-5; no firm D call. V lost 2 bases to trimming and J lost 6 bases, with 13 bases between them. Germline lookup yields CDR1 KGHDR and CDR2 SFDVKD. This CDR3 has 15 residues. The CDR3 nucleotides are TGTGCCACCAGTGATTCCATGGTCCGGGTTCAGCCCCAGCATTTT. Translated, it gives CATSDSMVRVQPQHF.

The chain recombines TRBV18 with TRBJ2-3; 10 bases match TRBD2. The germline V gene has CDR1 KGHSH and CDR2 LQKENI. CDR3 size: 14 residues. V lost 2 bases to trimming and J lost 8 bases; unmatched junction nucleotides: 4. The CDR3: CASSPAASGGTQYF. CDR3 sequence (DNA): TGTGCCAGCTCACCAGCGGCTAGCGGGGGTACGCAGTATTTT.

The CDR3: CASSSGHQNTGELFF. CDR3 DNA: TGCGCCAGCAGTTCGGGTCACCAGAACACCGGGGAGCTGTTTTTT. The chain joins TRBV5-1 to TRBJ2-2; no clear D gene. In germline, CDR1 is SGHRS, CDR2 YFSETQ. V was cut by 5 bases and J by 1 base, with 12 bases left in between. The CDR3 covers 15 residues. The variable domain in full, with the rest retrieved from reference TRBV5-1 and TRBJ2-2, is KAGVTQTPRYLIKTRGQQVTLSCSPISGHRSVSWYQQTPGQGLQFLFEYFSETQRNKGNFPGRFSGRQFSNSRSEMNVSTLELGDSALYLCASSSGHQNTGELFFGEGSRLTVL.

The chain recombines TRBV6-2 or TRBV6-3 with TRBJ2-5; 9 bases map to TRBD1. The CDR3 is 15 residues long. Looked up from germline, CDR1 is MNHEY and CDR2 is SVGEGT. The V segment lost 5 bases and the J segment 2 bases; nucleotides outside the gene matches: 6. In DNA form, the CDR3 reads TGTGCCAGCAGTCCCGGGACAGGGAGGCAAGAGACCCAGTACTTC. This sequence encodes CASSPGTGRQETQYF.

This clone came up once. V is TRBV4-2 and J is TRBJ2-1, with 8 bases that match TRBD2. Germline V CDR1 and CDR2: LGHNA, YNFKEQ. Germline trimming cut 0 bases from V and 4 bases from J; bases unmatched to any gene: 8. CDR3 size: 17 residues. In DNA, the CDR3 is TGTGCCAGCAGCCAAGAAGGGAGCGGGGGAGTATACAATGAGCAGTTCTTC. It encodes CASSQEGSGGVYNEQFF.

The chain joins TRBV18 to TRBJ1-1; a possible D gene is TRBD1 (5 bases). CDR1 is KGHSH and CDR2 is LQKENI in the germline V gene. This CDR3 comprises 13 residues. The V end was cut by 11 bases, the J end by 4 bases, with 17 bases between. CDR3 in DNA: TGTGCCGCCCGCGGGGGAACGGCCACTGAAGCTTTCTTT. It codes for CAARGGTATEAFF.

This clone was found a few times. The chain combines TRBV29-1 with TRBJ1-3; no clear D. The CDR3 consists of 13 residues. Germline V gene lookup returns CDR1 SQVTM and CDR2 ANQGSEA. With 4 bases removed from V and 0 bases from J, the gap between germline ends came to 7 bases. For the CDR3, the DNA is TGCAGCGTTGCGGCAGGCTCTGGAAACACCATATATTTT. This translates into CSVAAGSGNTIYF.

The chain is built from TRBV2 and TRBJ1-1, with TRBD1 as a possible D gene (6 bases). Trimming stripped 6 bases from V and 1 base from J, with 12 bases between. Germline V gene lookup returns CDR1 SNHLY and CDR2 FYNNEI. This CDR3 has 14 amino acids. CDR3 in amino acids: CASRTWTENTEAFF. CDR3 bases: TGTGCCAGCAGGACATGGACAGAGAACACTGAAGCTTTCTTT.

This chain joins TRBV7-8 and TRBJ1-2; 8 bases agree with TRBD1. This CDR3 region has 15 residues. Per germline, CDR1 SGHVS and CDR2 FQNEAQ. With 5 bases clipped from V and 2 bases from J, the junction kept 7 bases outside the gene matches. CDR3 amino acids: CASSRQDRGNYGYTF. Here the CDR3 DNA reads TGTGCCAGCAGCCGACAAGACAGGGGCAACTATGGCTACACCTTC.

This clone has only a few counts. This chain connects TRBV7-6 to TRBJ1-2; 8 bases are shared with TRBD1. V lost 4 bases to trimming and J lost 6 bases; unmatched junction nucleotides: 10. This CDR3 contains 15 residues. Germline V gives CDR1 SGHVS, CDR2 FNYEAQ. In nucleotides, the CDR3 is TGTGCCAGCAGCTCCAGACAGGGGCTTTCGGATGGCTACACCTTC. This sequence encodes CASSSRQGLSDGYTF.

The V and J genes are TRBV6-1 and TRBJ2-3; 8 positions match TRBD2. The CDR3 extends over 16 amino acids. The germline CDR1 and CDR2 sequences are MNHNS and SASEGT. V dropped 1 base and J dropped 3; count of bases not matched to a gene: 6. CDR3 amino acids: CASSEVRGGPTDTQYF. For the CDR3, the DNA is TGTGCCAGCAGTGAAGTTCGGGGGGGGCCTACAGATACGCAGTATTTT.

This chain connects TRBV7-9 to TRBJ2-2; possible D gene TRBD1, 6 bases. In germline, CDR1 is SEHNR, CDR2 FQNEAQ (reference sequence). The CDR3 spans 14 residues. Trimming took off 3 bases at V and 3 bases at J, with 8 bases between the two ends. The CDR3 sequence is CASSLAGDTGELFF. The CDR3 DNA is TGTGCCAGCAGCTTGGCAGGGGACACCGGGGAGCTGTTTTTT.

The genes are TRBV6-5 and TRBJ1-6; 7 bases line up with TRBD1. CDR3 length equals 13 residues. Germline-derived CDR1 and CDR2 are MNHEY and SVGAGI. The CDR3: CSTSTGENSPLHF. The CDR3 DNA follows: TGTTCGACTTCCACAGGGGAAAATTCACCCCTCCACTTT.

The rearrangement uses TRBV19 and TRBJ2-5, with D perhaps matching TRBD2 (5 bases). The V end was cut by 3 bases, the J end by 3 bases, with 8 bases between. CDR1 and CDR2 from the germline V gene are LNHDA and SQIVND (reference sequence). The CDR3 totals 13 residues. CDR3 region: CASSIGLEETQYF. In nucleotides, the CDR3 is TGTGCCAGTAGTATTGGACTGGAAGAGACCCAGTACTTC. The complete variable domain, with remaining parts taken from reference TRBV19 and TRBJ2-5, reads DGGITQSPKYLFRKEGQNVTLSCEQNLNHDAMYWYRQDPGQGLRLIYYSQIVNDFQKGDIAEGYSVSREKKESFPLTVTSAQKNPTAFYLCASSIGLEETQYFGPGTRLLVL.

The V gene is TRBV19, the J gene TRBJ1-5; the D gene is possibly TRBD1 (5 bases). The CDR3 has 15 residues. The germline gives CDR1 LNHDA, CDR2 SQIVND (reference sequence). The V end was cut by 6 bases, the J end by 2 bases, with 14 bases between. The CDR3 bases are TGTGCCAGTAGCCAGGGCTTAGGTGGCAATCAGCCCCAGCATTTT. Amino acid sequence: CASSQGLGGNQPQHF.

This clone was seen once. This chain joins TRBV3-1 (or the pseudogene TRBV3-2) and TRBJ1-2; 7 bases align to TRBD1. Trimming cost V 6 bases and J 2 bases; bases outside gene matches: 15. CDR1 and CDR2 from the germline V gene are LGHDT and YNNKEL (reference sequence). The CDR3 is 17 residues long. The CDR3 here is CASSQKDRRILNYGYTF. The CDR3 bases are TGTGCCAGCAGTCAGAAGGACAGGCGAATCCTAAACTATGGCTACACCTTC.

The gene calls are TRBV19 and TRBJ2-7, with D perhaps matching TRBD1 (6 bases). V was shortened by 5 bases and J by 6 bases, with 11 bases between the two germline ends. CDR1 is LNHDA, CDR2 SQIVND, per germline (reference sequence). This CDR3 contains 12 residues. CDR3 nucleotides: TGTGCCAGTAGTGCCCAGGGGCTCGAGCAGTACTTC. It specifies CASSAQGLEQYF. Supplemented by reference TRBV19 and TRBJ2-7, the full variable domain reads DGGITQSPKYLFRKEGQNVTLSCEQNLNHDAMYWYRQDPGQGLRLIYYSQIVNDFQKGDIAEGYSVSREKKESFPLTVTSAQKNPTAFYLCASSAQGLEQYFGPGTRLTVT.